This is a list of T cell receptor beta chains from one sample in a study of cytomegalovirus exposure and HLA in healthy donors. The data were produced by immunoSEQ multiplex PCR, yet TCRdb's version contains in-frame clones alone and is incomplete. The repertoire holds some 130,000 clones, with approximately 80% as singletons. The sequencing sample was made of PBMCs. The receptor set was obtained from a female donor in good health and CMV-seronegative. The CDR3 runs from the conserved cysteine through the conserved F or W. Fields, in order: D gene, clone size, J gene, V gene, CDR3 length, CDR3 protein, CDR3 DNA. A D gene is named only where the DNA matches it firmly. Expanded clones are given a class, and other clones once, few, many or no size at all.

>TRBD2|-|TRBJ2-4|TRBV11-2|15
CASSFRLADTHIQYF
TGTGCCAGCAGCTTTCGACTAGCGGACACGCACATTCAGTACTTC
>TRBD2|-|TRBJ2-7|TRBV9|12
CASSVREGEQYF
TGTGCCAGCAGCGTCAGGGAGGGCGAGCAGTACTTC
>-|few|TRBJ1-5|TRBV4-2|15
CASSQDGNSNQPQHF
TGTGCCAGCAGCCAAGACGGGAATAGCAATCAGCCCCAGCATTTT
>TRBD1|-|TRBJ2-1|TRBV5-1|19
CASSLKGQGHMSSYNEQFF
TGCGCCAGCAGCTTGAAGGGACAGGGCCACATGAGCTCCTACAATGAGCAGTTCTTC
>TRBD2|-|TRBJ2-5|TRBV4-3|17
CASSQYGSGTRQETQYF
TGCGCCAGCAGCCAATATGGCAGCGGGACTCGTCAAGAGACCCAGTACTTC
>-|-|TRBJ2-2|TRBV7-8|16
CASSSGGFANTGELFF
TGTGCCAGCAGCTCAGGGGGGTTCGCGAACACCGGGGAGCTGTTTTTT
>-|-|TRBJ1-1|TRBV23-1|10
CASSHPEAFF
TGCGCCAGCAGTCACCCAGAAGCTTTCTTT
>-|few|TRBJ1-6|TRBV7-8|13
CASSLLFDSPLHF
TGTGCCAGCAGCTTATTATTTGATTCACCCCTCCACTTT
>-|-|TRBJ2-7|TRBV6-1|14
CASRNRDSYYEQYF
TGTGCCAGCAGGAACCGGGACTCGTACTACGAGCAGTACTTC
>-|-|TRBJ2-3|TRBV5-4|15
CASSLAGAAGDTQYF
TGTGCCAGCAGCTTGGCGGGAGCTGCGGGAGATACGCAGTATTTT
>TRBD2|-|TRBJ2-5|TRBV13|15
CASSLDSGGRGTQYF
TGTGCCAGCAGCTTAGACTCGGGAGGGCGGGGGACCCAGTACTTC
>-|once|TRBJ2-3|TRBV7-9|13
CASSLQGSDTQYF
TGTGCCAGCAGCTTACAGGGATCAGATACGCAGTATTTT
>TRBD1|-|TRBJ1-6|TRBV2|14
CASSRQGARSPLHF
TGTGCCAGCAGCCGACAGGGGGCAAGGTCACCCCTCCACTTT
>TRBD1|-|TRBJ1-3|TRBV2|15
CASRETGGSGNTIYF
TGTGCCAGCAGGGAAACAGGGGGCTCTGGAAACACCATATATTTT
>TRBD2|once|TRBJ2-1|TRBV5-4|19
CASSDPRTSGRAVDNEQFF
TGTGCCAGCAGCGACCCTAGGACTAGCGGGAGGGCCGTGGACAATGAGCAGTTCTTC
>TRBD2|-|TRBJ2-7|TRBV28|14
CASSIAGGDNEQYF
TGTGCCAGCAGCATAGCGGGAGGCGATAACGAGCAGTACTTC
>TRBD1|once|TRBJ1-2|TRBV11-2|13
CASTETGGYGYTF
TGTGCCAGCACCGAAACAGGGGGCTACGGCTACACCTTC
>TRBD2|-|TRBJ2-1|TRBV7-9|15
CASSRGSGANNEQFF
TGTGCCAGCAGCCGAGGCAGCGGGGCCAACAATGAGCAGTTCTTC